A single sample is the source of the 14 T cell receptor beta chains below, sequenced in a study of T cells after yellow fever vaccination. TCRdb re-derived calls from the 5' RACE reads in MiXCR, one entry per CDR3 protein. The table lists some 390,000 distinct CDR3 sequences, approximately 5.7% of them singletons, with around 16% in the top ten. The source was PBMCs, collected 5 days after the yellow fever booster vaccination. The origin of the receptors is a man aged 30-40 years who received the YFV17D yellow fever vaccine.

This clonotype was observed many times. V is TRBV7-8 and J is TRBJ2-5; D is possibly TRBD2 (6 bases). The CDR3 loop spans 16 amino acids. V lost 5 bases and J 2 bases, leaving 18 bases between the germline ends. Germline loops: CDR1 SGHVS, CDR2 FQNEAQ. The CDR3 protein is CASSLSGGTLQETQYF. CDR3 DNA: TGTGCCAGCAGCCTGTCGGGCGGGACGTTACAAGAGACCCAGTACTTC.

The chain recombines TRBV15 with TRBJ1-2, with D hard to call. The CDR3 has 14 residues. Germline CDR1 reads LNHNV; CDR2 reads YYDKDF (reference sequence). Trimming took off 0 bases at V and 5 bases at J, with 10 bases between the two ends. As DNA, the CDR3 is TGTGCCACCAGCAGAGATAGCACGGAGTATGGCTACACCTTC. It specifies CATSRDSTEYGYTF. Full variable domain (remainder filled in from reference TRBV15 and TRBJ1-2): DAMVIQNPRYQVTQFGKPVTLSCSQTLNHNVMYWYQQKSSQAPKLLFHYYDKDFNNEADTPDNFQSRRPNTSFCFLDIRSPGLGDTAMYLCATSRDSTEYGYTFGSGTRLTVV.

This clonotype was recorded many times. The chain recombines TRBV20-1 with TRBJ2-7; D possibly corresponds to TRBD2 (6 bases). V lost 3 bases and J lost 7, with 22 bases in between. Germline V CDR1 and CDR2: DFQATT, SNEGSKA (reference sequence). CDR3 size: 15 residues. The CDR3, as DNA: TGCAGTGCTAGCCACGGGGGTTCCCTAGGTTTTGAGCAGTACTTC. Translated, it gives CSASHGGSLGFEQYF.

This clonotype was recorded at least ten times. The V call is TRBV12-3 or TRBV12-4, the J call TRBJ2-1, with 8 bases that match TRBD2. This CDR3 has 18 residues. The J segment lost 3 bases and the V segment lost 5 bases, leaving 15 bases of the junction unmatched. The CDR3 loop is CASSTSSGAGAGYNEQFF. For the CDR3, the DNA is TGTGCCAGCAGTACCTCTAGCGGAGCGGGAGCCGGCTACAATGAGCAGTTCTTC.

The CDR3 region has the DNA TGTGCCAGCAGTTTTAGTGCCGCAGGGGGCCGGGCCCAGCATTTT. Its protein product is CASSFSAAGGRAQHF. The rearrangement links TRBV12-3 or TRBV12-4 to TRBJ1-5, with TRBD1 identical over 8 bases. Unmatched junction bases numbered 12, after V lost 3 bases and J lost 11 bases. The CDR3 extends over 15 amino acids.

In its sample, this clonotype was seen a few times. The V call is TRBV30, the J call TRBJ2-7, with D perhaps given as TRBD1 or TRBD2 (5 bases each). This CDR3 spans 11 amino acids. Deletions cut 7 bases from V and 1 base from J, with 8 bases between. From germline, CDR1 is GTSNPN and CDR2 SVGIG (reference sequence). CDR3 in DNA: TGTGCCTATGGGGGTTCCTACGAGCAGTACTTC. Translation: CAYGGSYEQYF.

This clonotype was recorded many times. The rearrangement joins TRBV12-3 or TRBV12-4 to TRBJ2-5; a weak D match, TRBD2 (6 bases). V shed 5 bases and J shed 1 base, with 11 bases lying between them. The CDR3 contains 14 residues. CDR3 protein: CASSESGPQETQYF. The CDR3 DNA follows: TGTGCCAGCAGTGAAAGCGGGCCCCAAGAGACCCAGTACTTC.

In this sample, this clonotype turned up many times. The rearrangement uses TRBV6-5 and TRBJ2-7; 12 bases are a match to TRBD2. This CDR3 spans 16 amino acids. Germline CDR1 MNHEY, CDR2 SVGAGI. The trim removed 2 bases at V and 5 bases at J, leaving 7 bases unmatched. CDR3 in DNA: TGTGCCAGCAGTTACCGCACGACTAGCGGGAGAAACGAGCAGTACTTC. Translation: CASSYRTTSGRNEQYF.

This clonotype was counted between two and nine times. V gene TRBV27 combines with J gene TRBJ2-5; 7 nucleotides align to TRBD1. CDR3 length: 12 amino acids. Trimming removed 8 bases from V and 4 bases from J; junction bases left unmatched: 4. Germline V gives CDR1 MNHEY, CDR2 SMNVEV (reference sequence). The CDR3 DNA sequence: TGTGCCAGCCGACAGGGTCTAGAGACCCAGTACTTC. Its translation: CASRQGLETQYF.

The genes are TRBV11-2 and TRBJ2-1, with D possibly TRBD2 on 5 matching bases. Per the germline V gene, CDR1 is SGHAT and CDR2 is FQNNGV. Trimming pared 6 bases from V and 8 bases from J, leaving 14 bases between. The CDR3 totals 13 residues. In DNA form, the CDR3 reads TGTGCCAGCAGTCGTACTAGTTGGGATGAGCAGTTCTTC. As protein: CASSRTSWDEQFF.

The genes are TRBV4-2 and TRBJ2-1, with 11 bases that match TRBD2. V lost 1 base, J lost 3 bases, and 5 bases stayed unmatched. The CDR3 contains 17 residues. Germline CDR1 LGHNA, CDR2 YNFKEQ. CDR3 sequence reads: CASSQGGTSGHYNEQFF. The CDR3 coding sequence is TGTGCCAGCAGCCAAGGCGGGACTAGCGGACACTACAATGAGCAGTTCTTC.

This clonotype has a count of ten or more. The chain couples TRBV7-2 to TRBJ2-1, with no clear D. This CDR3 contains 15 residues. V was pared by 3 bases and J by 4 bases, with 13 bases between. Germline CDR1 SGHTA, CDR2 FQGNSA. In DNA, the CDR3 is TGTGCCAGCAGCTTTTGGCAACAAGCTTACAATGAGCAGTTCTTC. It yields the protein CASSFWQQAYNEQFF.

This clonotype occurred a few times. The rearrangement links TRBV5-4 to TRBJ2-1; 9 positions agree with TRBD2. Germline V CDR1 and CDR2: SGHNT, YYREEE (reference sequence). There are 17 residues in the CDR3. The trim removed 4 bases at V and 4 bases at J, leaving 12 bases unmatched. CDR3 DNA sequence: TGTGCCAGCAGCCCGAAGGTGGGGCTAGCGGGATACAATGAGCAGTTCTTC. It is translated as CASSPKVGLAGYNEQFF.

This clonotype was observed many times. The CDR3 sequence: CASRLGQSNQPQHF. As DNA, the CDR3 is TGTGCCAGCAGGCTGGGACAAAGCAATCAGCCCCAGCATTTT. The V and J genes are TRBV12-3 or TRBV12-4 and TRBJ1-5, with D maybe TRBD1 (6 bases). V lost 6 bases and J 1 base, leaving 10 bases between the germline ends. The length of the CDR3 is 14 residues.